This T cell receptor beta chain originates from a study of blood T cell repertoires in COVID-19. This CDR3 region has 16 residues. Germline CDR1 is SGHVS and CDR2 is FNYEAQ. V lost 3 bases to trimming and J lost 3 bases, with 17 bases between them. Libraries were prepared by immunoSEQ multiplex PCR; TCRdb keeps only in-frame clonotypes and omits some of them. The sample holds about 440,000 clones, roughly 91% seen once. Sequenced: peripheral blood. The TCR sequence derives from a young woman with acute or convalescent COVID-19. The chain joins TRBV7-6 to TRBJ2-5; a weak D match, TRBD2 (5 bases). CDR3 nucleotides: TGTGCCAGCAGCTTTAGCAGATCAGCGAGGGAAGAGACCCAGTACTTC. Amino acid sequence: CASSFSRSAREETQYF.